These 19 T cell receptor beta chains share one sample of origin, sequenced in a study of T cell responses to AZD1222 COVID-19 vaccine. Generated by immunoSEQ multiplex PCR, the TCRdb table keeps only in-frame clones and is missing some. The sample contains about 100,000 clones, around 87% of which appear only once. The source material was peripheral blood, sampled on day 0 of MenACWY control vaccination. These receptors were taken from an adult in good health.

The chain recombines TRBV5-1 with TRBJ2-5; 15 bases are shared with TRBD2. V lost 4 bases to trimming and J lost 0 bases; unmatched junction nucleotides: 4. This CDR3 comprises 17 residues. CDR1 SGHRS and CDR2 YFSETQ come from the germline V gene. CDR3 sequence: CASSDGTSGGNQETQYF. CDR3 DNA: TGCGCCAGCAGCGACGGGACTAGCGGGGGGAACCAAGAGACCCAGTACTTC.

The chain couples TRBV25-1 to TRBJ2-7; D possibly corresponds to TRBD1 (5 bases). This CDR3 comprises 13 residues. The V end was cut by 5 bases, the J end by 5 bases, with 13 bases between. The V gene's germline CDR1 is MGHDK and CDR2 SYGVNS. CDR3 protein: CASSFQGMDEQYF. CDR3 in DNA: TGTGCCAGCAGTTTTCAGGGTATGGACGAGCAGTACTTC.

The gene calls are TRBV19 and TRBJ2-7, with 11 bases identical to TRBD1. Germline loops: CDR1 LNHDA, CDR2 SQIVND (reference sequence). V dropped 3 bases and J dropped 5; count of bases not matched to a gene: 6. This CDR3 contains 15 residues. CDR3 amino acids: CASSMTGQGVHEQYF. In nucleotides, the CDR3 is TGTGCCAGTAGTATGACGGGACAGGGGGTCCACGAGCAGTACTTC.

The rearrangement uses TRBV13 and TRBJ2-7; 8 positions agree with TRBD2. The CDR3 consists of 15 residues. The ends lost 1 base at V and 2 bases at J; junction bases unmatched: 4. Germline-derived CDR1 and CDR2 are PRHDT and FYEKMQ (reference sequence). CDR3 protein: CASSLEGREAYEQYF. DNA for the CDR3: TGTGCCAGCAGCTTAGAAGGGCGGGAGGCCTACGAGCAGTACTTC.

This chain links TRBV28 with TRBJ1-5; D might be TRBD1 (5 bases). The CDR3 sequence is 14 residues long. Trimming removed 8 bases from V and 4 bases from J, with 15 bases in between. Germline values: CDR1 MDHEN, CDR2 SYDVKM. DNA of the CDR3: TGTGCCAGCGATCGGGGGGAGTCTAATCAGCCCCAGCATTTT. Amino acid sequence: CASDRGESNQPQHF.

The CDR3: CASSQLAGEYEQYF. For the CDR3, the DNA is TGTGCCAGCTCACAACTAGCGGGTGAATACGAGCAGTACTTC. V gene TRBV18 combines with J gene TRBJ2-7; TRBD2 agrees at 9 bases. The V gene's germline CDR1 is KGHSH and CDR2 LQKENI. With 4 bases clipped from V and 4 bases from J, the junction kept 5 bases outside the gene matches. The CDR3 covers 14 residues.

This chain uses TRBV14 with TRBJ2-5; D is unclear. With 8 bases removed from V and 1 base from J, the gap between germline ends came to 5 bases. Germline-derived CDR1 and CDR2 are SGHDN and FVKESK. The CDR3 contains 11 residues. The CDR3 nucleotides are TGTGCCAGCGGGTCCCAAGAGACCCAGTACTTC. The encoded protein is CASGSQETQYF.

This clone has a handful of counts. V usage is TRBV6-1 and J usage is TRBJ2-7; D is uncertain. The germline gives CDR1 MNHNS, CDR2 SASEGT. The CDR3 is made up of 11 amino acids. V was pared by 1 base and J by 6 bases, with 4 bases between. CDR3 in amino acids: CASSEGGEQYF. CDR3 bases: TGTGCCAGCAGTGAAGGTGGCGAGCAGTACTTC.

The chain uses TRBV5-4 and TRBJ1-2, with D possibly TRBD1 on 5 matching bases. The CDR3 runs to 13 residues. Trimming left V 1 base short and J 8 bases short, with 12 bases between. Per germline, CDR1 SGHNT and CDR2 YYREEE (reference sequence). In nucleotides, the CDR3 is TGTGCCAGCAGCTTGTTACCAGGGACCGGCTACACCTTC. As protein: CASSLLPGTGYTF.

Here the CDR3 DNA reads TGTGCCAGCAGTGAAAATCCAGGGGGCGCGAACACTGAAGCTTTCTTT. Translation gives CASSENPGGANTEAFF. The rearrangement uses TRBV2 and TRBJ1-1; TRBD1 matches at 8 bases. Looked up from germline, CDR1 is SNHLY and CDR2 is FYNNEI. The length of the CDR3 is 16 residues. The V gene end was trimmed by 2 bases and the J gene end by 1 base; junction bases not matched to a gene: 6.

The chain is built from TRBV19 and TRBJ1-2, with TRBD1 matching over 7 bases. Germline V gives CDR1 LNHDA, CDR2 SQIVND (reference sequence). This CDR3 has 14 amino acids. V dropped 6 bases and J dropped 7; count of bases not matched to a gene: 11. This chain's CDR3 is CASSPGVHRGGYTF. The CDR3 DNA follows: TGTGCCAGTAGCCCCGGGGTCCACAGGGGTGGCTACACCTTC. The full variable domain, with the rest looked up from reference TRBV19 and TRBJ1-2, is DGGITQSPKYLFRKEGQNVTLSCEQNLNHDAMYWYRQDPGQGLRLIYYSQIVNDFQKGDIAEGYSVSREKKESFPLTVTSAQKNPTAFYLCASSPGVHRGGYTFGSGTRLTVV.

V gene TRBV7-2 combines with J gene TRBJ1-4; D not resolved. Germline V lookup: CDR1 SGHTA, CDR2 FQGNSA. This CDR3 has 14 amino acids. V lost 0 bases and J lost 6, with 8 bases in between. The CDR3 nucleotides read TGTGCCAGCAGCTTAGCAGCCACAGATGAAAAACTGTTTTTT. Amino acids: CASSLAATDEKLFF.

Here the CDR3 reads CAISGGAQSTDTQYF. CDR3 nucleotide sequence: TGTGCCATCAGTGGCGGGGCCCAAAGCACAGATACGCAGTATTTT. The genes are TRBV10-3 and TRBJ2-3; perhaps TRBD2 as D (6 bases). Trimming took off 4 bases at V and 0 bases at J, with 11 bases between the two ends. The CDR3 runs to 15 residues. In germline, CDR1 is ENHRY, CDR2 SYGVKD.

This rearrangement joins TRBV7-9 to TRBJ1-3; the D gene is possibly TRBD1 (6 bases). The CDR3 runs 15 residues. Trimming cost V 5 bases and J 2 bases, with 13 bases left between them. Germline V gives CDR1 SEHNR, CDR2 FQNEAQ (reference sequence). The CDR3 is CASSLNAGAGNTIYF. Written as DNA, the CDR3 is TGTGCCAGCAGCCTGAACGCAGGGGCTGGAAACACCATATATTTT.

CDR3 region: CASSWAGERDEQFF. The CDR3, as DNA: TGCGCCAGCAGTTGGGCGGGGGAGCGCGATGAGCAGTTCTTC. V and J are TRBV4-3 and TRBJ2-1, with TRBD2 matching over 7 bases. Germline V gene lookup returns CDR1 LGHNA and CDR2 YSLEER. The junction had 10 bases not matched to a gene; V was cut back by 6 bases and J by 8 bases. The CDR3 extends over 14 amino acids.

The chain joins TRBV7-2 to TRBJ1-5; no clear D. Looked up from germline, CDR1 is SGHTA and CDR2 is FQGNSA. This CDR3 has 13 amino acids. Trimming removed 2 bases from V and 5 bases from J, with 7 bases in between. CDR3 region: CASSLKQDQPQHF. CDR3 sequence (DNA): TGTGCCAGCAGCTTAAAACAAGATCAGCCCCAGCATTTT.

The CDR3, as DNA: TGTGCCAGCAGCTTCTTGGGCAGCTCCTACGAGCAGTACTTC. This translates into CASSFLGSSYEQYF. The rearrangement links TRBV9 to TRBJ2-7; D is unresolved. The germline V gene has CDR1 SGDLS and CDR2 YYNGEE. With 4 bases removed from V and 0 bases from J, the gap between germline ends came to 11 bases. The CDR3 totals 14 residues.

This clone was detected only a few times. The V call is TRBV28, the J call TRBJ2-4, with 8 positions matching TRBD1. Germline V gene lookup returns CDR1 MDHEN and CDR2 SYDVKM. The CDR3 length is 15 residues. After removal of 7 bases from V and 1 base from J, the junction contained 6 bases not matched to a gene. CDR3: CASTLRTGAKNIQYF. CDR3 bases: TGTGCCAGCACCCTCCGGACAGGGGCCAAAAACATTCAGTACTTC.

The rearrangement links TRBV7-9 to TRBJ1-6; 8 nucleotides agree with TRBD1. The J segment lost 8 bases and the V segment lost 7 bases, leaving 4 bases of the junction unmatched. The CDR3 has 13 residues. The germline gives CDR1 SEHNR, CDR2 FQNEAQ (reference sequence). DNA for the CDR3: TGTGCCAGCAACGGACAGGGAGATTCACCCCTCCACTTT. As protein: CASNGQGDSPLHF.